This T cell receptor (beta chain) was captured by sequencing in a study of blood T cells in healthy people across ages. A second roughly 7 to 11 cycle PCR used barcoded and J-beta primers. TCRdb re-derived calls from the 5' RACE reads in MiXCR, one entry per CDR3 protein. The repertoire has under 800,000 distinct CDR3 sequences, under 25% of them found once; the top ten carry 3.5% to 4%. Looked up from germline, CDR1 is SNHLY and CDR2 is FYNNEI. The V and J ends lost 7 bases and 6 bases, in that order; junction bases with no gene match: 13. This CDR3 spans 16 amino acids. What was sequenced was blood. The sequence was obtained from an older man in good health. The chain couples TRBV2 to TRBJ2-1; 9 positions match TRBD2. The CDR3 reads CASMVGQLLAGNEQFF. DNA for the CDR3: TGTGCCAGCATGGTAGGACAACTACTAGCGGGCAATGAGCAGTTCTTC.